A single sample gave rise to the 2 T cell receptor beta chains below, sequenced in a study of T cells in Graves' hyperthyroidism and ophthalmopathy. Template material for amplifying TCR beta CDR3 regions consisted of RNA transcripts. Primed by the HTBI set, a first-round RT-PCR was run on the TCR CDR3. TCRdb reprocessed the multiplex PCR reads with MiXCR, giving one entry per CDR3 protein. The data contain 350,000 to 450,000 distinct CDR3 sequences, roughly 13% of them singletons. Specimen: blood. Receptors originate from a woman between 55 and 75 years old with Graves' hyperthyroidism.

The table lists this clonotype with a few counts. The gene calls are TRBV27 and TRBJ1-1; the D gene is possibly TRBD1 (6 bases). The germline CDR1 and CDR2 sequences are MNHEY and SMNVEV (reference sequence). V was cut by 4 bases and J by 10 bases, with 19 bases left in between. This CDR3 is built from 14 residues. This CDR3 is CASSSSGGAPGAFF. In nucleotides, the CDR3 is TGTGCCAGCAGTTCCTCGGGGGGGGCCCCTGGAGCTTTCTTT.

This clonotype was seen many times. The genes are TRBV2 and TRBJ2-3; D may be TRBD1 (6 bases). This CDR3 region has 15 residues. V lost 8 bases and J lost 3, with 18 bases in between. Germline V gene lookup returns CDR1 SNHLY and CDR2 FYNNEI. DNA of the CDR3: TGTGCCAGCGGGAAGGACAGCAGACCTACAGATACGCAGTATTTT. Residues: CASGKDSRPTDTQYF.